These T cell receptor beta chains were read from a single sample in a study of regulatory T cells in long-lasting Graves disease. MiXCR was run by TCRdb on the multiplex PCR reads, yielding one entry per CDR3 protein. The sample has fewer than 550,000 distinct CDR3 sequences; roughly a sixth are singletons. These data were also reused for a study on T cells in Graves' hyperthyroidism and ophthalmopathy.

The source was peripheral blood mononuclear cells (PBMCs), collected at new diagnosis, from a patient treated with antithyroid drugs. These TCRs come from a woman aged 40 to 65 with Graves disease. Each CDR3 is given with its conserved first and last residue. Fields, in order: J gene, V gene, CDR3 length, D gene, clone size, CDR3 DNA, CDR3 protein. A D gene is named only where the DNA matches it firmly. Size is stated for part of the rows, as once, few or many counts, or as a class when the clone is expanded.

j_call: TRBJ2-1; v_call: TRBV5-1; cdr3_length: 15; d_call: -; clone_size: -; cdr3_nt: TGTGCCAGCTCTCTCAGGCAGGGGGGCTACAATGAGCAGTTCTTC; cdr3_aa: CASSLRQGGYNEQFF
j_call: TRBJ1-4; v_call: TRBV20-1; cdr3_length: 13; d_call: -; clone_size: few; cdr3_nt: TGCAGTGCCCCACGGGCGGGCATAGGGGGACTGTTTTTT; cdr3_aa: CSAPRAGIGGLFF
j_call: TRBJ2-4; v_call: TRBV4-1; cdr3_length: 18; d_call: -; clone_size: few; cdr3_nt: TGCGCCAGCAGCCAACCCGGGGCGGGGACGCCAGGCAAAAACATTCAGTACTTC; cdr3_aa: CASSQPGAGTPGKNIQYF
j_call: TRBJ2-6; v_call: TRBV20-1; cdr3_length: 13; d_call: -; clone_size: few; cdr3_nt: TGCAGTGCTCAGGATTCTGGGGCCAACGTCCTGACTTTC; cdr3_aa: CSAQDSGANVLTF
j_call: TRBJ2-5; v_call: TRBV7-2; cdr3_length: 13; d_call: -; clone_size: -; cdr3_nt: TGTGCCAGCAGCTTAGGGGTGAAAGAGACCCAGTACTTC; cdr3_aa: CASSLGVKETQYF
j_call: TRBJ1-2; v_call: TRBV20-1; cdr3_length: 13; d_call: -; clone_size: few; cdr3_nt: TGCAGTGCTAGATCTGATTTATTTAATGGCTACACCTTC; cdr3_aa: CSARSDLFNGYTF
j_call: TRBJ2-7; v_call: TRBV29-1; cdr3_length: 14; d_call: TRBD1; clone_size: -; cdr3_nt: TGCAGCGTTGAAGATCGGGCAGGGGGTACCGAGCAGTACTTC; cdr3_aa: CSVEDRAGGTEQYF
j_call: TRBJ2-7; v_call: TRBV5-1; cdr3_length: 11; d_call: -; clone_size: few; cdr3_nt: TGCGCCAGCATCACCGGGGACGAGCAGTACTTC; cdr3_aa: CASITGDEQYF
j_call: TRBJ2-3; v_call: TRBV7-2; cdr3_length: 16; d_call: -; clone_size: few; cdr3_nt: TGTGCCAGCAGGACCCCCCTCGCGCCGGGGGCAGATACGCAGTATTTT; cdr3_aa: CASRTPLAPGADTQYF
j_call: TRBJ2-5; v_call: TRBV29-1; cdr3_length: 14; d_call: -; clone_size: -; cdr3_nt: TGCAGCGTTGAGAAGGTCCGGACGCAAGAGACCCAGTACTTC; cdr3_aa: CSVEKVRTQETQYF
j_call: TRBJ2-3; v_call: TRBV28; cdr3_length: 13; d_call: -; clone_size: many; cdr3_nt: TGTGCCAGCACTAACGCCGGTGGAGATACGCAGTATTTT; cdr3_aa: CASTNAGGDTQYF
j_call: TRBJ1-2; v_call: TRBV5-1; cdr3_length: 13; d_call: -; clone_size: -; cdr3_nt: TGCGCCAGCAGCTCGGGACACGACTATGGCTACACCTTC; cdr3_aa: CASSSGHDYGYTF
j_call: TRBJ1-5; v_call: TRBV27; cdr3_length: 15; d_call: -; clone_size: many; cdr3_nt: TGTGCCAGCTCTCGGACGGGAGGGCCGAATCAGCCCCAGCATTTT; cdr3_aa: CASSRTGGPNQPQHF
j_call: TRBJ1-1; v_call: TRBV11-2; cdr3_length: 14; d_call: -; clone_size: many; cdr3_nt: TGTGCCAGCAGCAACGGACTGAGCAACACTGAAGCTTTCTTT; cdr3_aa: CASSNGLSNTEAFF
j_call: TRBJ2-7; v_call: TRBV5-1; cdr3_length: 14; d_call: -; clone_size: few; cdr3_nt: TGCGCCAGCAGCTTGGCCGGGGCAGCCTACGAGCAGTACTTC; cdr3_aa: CASSLAGAAYEQYF
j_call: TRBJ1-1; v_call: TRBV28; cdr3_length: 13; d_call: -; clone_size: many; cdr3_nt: TGTGCCAGCAGTTTAGGAGCCCTCACTGAAGCTTTCTTT; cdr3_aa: CASSLGALTEAFF
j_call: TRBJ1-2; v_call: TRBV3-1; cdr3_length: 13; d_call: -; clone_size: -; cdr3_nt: TGTGCCAGCAGCCAAGAACCCCCGGTTATTTGGACCTTC; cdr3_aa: CASSQEPPVIWTF
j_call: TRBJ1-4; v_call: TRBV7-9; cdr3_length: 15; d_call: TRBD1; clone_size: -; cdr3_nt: TGTGCCAGCAGCTTAGCGTCGGGACAGGGGGAAAAACTGTTTTTT; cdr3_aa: CASSLASGQGEKLFF
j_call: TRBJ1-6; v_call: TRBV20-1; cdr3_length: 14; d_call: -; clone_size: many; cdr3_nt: TGCAGTGCTACCCGACCGGTACTGGATTCACCCCTCCACTTT; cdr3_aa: CSATRPVLDSPLHF
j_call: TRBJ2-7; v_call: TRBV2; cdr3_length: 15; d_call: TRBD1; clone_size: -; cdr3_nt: TGTGCCAGCAGTGAATCCACAGGGGGCACCTACGAGCAGTACTTC; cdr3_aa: CASSESTGGTYEQYF
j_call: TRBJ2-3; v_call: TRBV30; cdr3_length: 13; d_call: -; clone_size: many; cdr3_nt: TGTGCCTGGAGTGTACGAGCGAGGGATACGCAGTATTTT; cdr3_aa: CAWSVRARDTQYF
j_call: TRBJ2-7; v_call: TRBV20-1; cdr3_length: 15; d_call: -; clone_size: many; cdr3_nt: TGCAGTGCTAGAGTAAGCGGCGGACCCTCCTACGAGCAGTACTTC; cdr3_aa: CSARVSGGPSYEQYF
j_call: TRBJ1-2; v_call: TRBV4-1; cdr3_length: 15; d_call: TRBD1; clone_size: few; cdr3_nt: TGCGCCAGCAGCCAACTACTGGGACAGCACTATGGCTACACCTTC; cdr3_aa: CASSQLLGQHYGYTF
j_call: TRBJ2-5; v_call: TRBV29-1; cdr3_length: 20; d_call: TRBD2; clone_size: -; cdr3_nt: TGCAGCGTTGAAGGGGGATTGACTAGCGGGGGGTGGCACCACCAAGGGACCCAGTACTTC; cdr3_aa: CSVEGGLTSGGWHHQGTQYF
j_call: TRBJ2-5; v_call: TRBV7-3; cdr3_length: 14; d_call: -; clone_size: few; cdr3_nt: TGTGCCGGCAGCTTACGGGGGGCGGAAGAGACCCAGTACTTC; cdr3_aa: CAGSLRGAEETQYF
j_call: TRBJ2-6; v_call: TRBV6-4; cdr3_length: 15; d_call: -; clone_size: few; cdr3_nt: TGTGCCAGCAGTGCCCCTTCCTCTGGGGCCAACGTCCTGACTTTC; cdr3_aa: CASSAPSSGANVLTF
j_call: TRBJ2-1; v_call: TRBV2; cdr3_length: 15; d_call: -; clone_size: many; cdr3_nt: TGTGCCAGCAGTGAGGTCCGGGGGTCCTACAATGAGCAGTTCTTC; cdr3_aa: CASSEVRGSYNEQFF
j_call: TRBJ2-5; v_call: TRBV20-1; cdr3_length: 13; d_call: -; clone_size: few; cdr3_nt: TGCAGTGCTAGAGATTACAGCAAAGAGACCCAGTACTTC; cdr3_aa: CSARDYSKETQYF
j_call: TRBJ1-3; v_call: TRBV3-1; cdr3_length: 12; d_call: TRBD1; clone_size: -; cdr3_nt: TGTGCCAGCGGACAGGGCAGAAACACCATATATTTT; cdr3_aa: CASGQGRNTIYF
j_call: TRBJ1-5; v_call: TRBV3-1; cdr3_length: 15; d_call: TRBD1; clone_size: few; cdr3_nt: TGTGCCAGCAGCTTGAGGACAGGGGACAATCAGCCCCAGCATTTT; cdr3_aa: CASSLRTGDNQPQHF
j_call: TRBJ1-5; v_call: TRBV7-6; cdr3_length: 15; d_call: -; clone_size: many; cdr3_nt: TGTGCCAGCAGCCCCGGAGCGGGGAGCAATCAGCCCCAGCATTTT; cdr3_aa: CASSPGAGSNQPQHF
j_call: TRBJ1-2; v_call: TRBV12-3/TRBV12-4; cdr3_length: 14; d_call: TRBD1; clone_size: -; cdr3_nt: TGTGCCGTCTCCTCCGGGACAGGGTACTATGGCTACACCTTC; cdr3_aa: CAVSSGTGYYGYTF
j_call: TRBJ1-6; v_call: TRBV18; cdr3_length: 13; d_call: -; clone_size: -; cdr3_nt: TGTGCCAGCTCACCCCCCAATGAAGCACCCCTCCACTTT; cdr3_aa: CASSPPNEAPLHF
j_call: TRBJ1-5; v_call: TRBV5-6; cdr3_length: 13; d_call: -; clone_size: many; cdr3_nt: TGTGCCAGCAGAGGAGAAGGCAATCAGCCCCAGCATTTT; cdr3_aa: CASRGEGNQPQHF
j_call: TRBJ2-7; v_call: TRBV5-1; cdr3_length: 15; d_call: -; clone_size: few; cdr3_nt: TGCGCCAGCAGCGTGACCGTTGGATGGGGAGACGAGCAGTACTTC; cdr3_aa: CASSVTVGWGDEQYF
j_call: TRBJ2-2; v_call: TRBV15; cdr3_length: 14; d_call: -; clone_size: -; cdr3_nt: TGTGCCACCAGCAGAAAGGGGGGAGACGGGGAGCTGTTTTTT; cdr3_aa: CATSRKGGDGELFF
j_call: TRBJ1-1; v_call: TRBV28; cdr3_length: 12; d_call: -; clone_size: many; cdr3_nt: TGTGCCAGCAGTTTCCTACCGGGAGGGGCTTTCTTT; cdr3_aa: CASSFLPGGAFF
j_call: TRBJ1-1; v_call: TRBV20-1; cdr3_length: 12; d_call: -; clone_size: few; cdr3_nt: TGCAGTGCTAAGGGCCCCGGGGGTCAAGCTTTCTTT; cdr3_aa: CSAKGPGGQAFF
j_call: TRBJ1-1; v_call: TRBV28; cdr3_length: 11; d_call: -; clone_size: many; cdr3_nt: TGTGCCAGCAGTTTCGGGCAAGTCGCTTTCTTT; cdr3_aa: CASSFGQVAFF
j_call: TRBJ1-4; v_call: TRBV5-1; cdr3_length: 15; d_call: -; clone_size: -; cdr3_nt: TGCGCCAGCAGCTTGGATGGACGGGCTAATGAAAAACTGTTTTTT; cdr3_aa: CASSLDGRANEKLFF
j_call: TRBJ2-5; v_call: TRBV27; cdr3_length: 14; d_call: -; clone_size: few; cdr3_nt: TGTGCCAGCAGTTTGGAGACCACGCAAGAGACCCAGTACTTC; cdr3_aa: CASSLETTQETQYF
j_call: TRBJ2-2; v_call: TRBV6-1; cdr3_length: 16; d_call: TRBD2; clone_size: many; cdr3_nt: TGTGCCAGCAGGGGTGTAGCGGGATGGAACACCGGGGAGCTGTTTTTT; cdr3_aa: CASRGVAGWNTGELFF
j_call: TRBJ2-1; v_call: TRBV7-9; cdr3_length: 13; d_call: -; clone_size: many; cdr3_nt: TGTGCCAGCAGCCCCCCCGTGGGGGCTGAGCAGTTCTTC; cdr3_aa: CASSPPVGAEQFF
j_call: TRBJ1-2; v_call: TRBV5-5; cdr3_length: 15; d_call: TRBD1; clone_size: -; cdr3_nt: TGTGCCAGCAGCTTGGTATGGGACAGGGATTATGGCTACACCTTC; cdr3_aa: CASSLVWDRDYGYTF
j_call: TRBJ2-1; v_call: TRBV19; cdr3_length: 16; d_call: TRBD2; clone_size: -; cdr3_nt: TGTGCCAGTAGTCAGATGCTAGCGGGGGGGTTCAATGAGCAGTTCTTC; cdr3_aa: CASSQMLAGGFNEQFF
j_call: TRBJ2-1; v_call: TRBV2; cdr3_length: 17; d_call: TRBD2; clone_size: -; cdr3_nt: TGTGCCAGCAGTCGGGCCGGGACTAGCGGGGGATACAATGAGCAGTTCTTC; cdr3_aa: CASSRAGTSGGYNEQFF
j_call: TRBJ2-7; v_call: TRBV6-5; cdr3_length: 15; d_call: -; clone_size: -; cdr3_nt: TGTGCCAGCAGTTACTCGGCAGAAAGGAACTACAAGCAGTACTTC; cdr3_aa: CASSYSAERNYKQYF
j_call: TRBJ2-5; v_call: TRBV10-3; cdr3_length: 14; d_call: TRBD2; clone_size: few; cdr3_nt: TGTGCCACCAGTGAAGCGGGGGGGCCGGGGACCCAGTACTTC; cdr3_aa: CATSEAGGPGTQYF
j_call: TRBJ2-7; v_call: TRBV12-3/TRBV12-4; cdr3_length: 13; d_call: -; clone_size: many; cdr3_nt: TGTGCCAGCAGTTTGGGGGGGCGCTGGGAGCAGTACTTC; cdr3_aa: CASSLGGRWEQYF
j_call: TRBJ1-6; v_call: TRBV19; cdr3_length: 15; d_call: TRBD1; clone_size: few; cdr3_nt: TGTGCCAGTAGTACCGGGACAGGGAAAGGCGCACCCCTCCACTTT; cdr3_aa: CASSTGTGKGAPLHF
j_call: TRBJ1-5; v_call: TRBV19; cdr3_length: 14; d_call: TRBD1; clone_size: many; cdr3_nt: TGTGCCAGTAGTAGGGGGACAGAGAATCAGCCCCAGCATTTT; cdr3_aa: CASSRGTENQPQHF